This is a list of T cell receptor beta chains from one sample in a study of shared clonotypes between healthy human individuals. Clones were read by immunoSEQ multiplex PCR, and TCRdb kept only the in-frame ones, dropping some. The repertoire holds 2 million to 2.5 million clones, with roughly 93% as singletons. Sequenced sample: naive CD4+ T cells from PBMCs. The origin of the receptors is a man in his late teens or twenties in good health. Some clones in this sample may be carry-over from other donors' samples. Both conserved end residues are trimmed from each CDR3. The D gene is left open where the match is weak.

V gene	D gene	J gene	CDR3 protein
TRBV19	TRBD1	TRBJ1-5	ASSAGQGKRQPQH
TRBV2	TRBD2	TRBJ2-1	ASSGREAISYNEQF
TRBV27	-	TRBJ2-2	ASSLSTGELF
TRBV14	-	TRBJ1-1	ASSRQPGPIYMNTEAF
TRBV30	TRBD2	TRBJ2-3	AWRLAGVDTQY
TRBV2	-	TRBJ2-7	ASEQSTYEQY
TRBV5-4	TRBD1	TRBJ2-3	ASSLGGTGGSTDTQY
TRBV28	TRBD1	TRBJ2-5	ASRGQGNVIQY
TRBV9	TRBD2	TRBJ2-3	ASSVGTSGTDTQY
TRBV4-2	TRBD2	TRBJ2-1	ASSEEPGLAGNNEQF
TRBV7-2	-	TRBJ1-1	ASSLYGGNTEAF
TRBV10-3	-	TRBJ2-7	AISEVGEQY
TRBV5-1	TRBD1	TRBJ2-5	ASSRQGRLQQETQY
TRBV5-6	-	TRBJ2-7	ASSLYPLSYEQY
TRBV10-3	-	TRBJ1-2	AISESALSVDYGYT
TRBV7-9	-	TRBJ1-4	ASSQRFRPTTNEKLF
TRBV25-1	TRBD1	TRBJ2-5	ASSEYPGQGVEGQY
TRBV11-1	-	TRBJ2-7	ASSLSAGLGEQY
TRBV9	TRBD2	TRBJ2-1	ASNPGLAGAGEQF